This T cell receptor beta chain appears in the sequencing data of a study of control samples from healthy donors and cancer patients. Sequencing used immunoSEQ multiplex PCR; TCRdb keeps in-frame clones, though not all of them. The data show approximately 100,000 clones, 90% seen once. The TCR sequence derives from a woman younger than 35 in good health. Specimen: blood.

The CDR3, as DNA: TGTGCCAGCAGTAAAGCGGGGGGGTACTCCGAGCAGTACTTC. Translated, it gives CASSKAGGYSEQYF. This sequence joins TRBV6-2 or TRBV6-3 and TRBJ2-7, with 10 bases that match TRBD2. Germline CDR1 and CDR2: MNHEY and SVGEGT. The CDR3 has 14 residues. The V segment lost 5 bases and the J segment 6 bases; nucleotides outside the gene matches: 7.